What follows are 21 T cell receptor beta chains derived from one specimen sequenced in a study of cytomegalovirus exposure and HLA in healthy donors. Libraries were prepared by immunoSEQ multiplex PCR; TCRdb keeps only in-frame clonotypes and omits some of them. Of roughly 300,000 clones detected, approximately 86% appear once; the ten largest clones hold approximately 1%. The sequencing input was PBMCs. These receptors were obtained from a woman aged 25 to 39 in good health and CMV-seropositive.

V usage is TRBV18 and J usage is TRBJ1-2; D possibly corresponds to TRBD1 (5 bases). There are 15 residues in the CDR3. The germline V gene has CDR1 KGHSH and CDR2 LQKENI. V lost 6 bases and J lost 0, with 14 bases in between. CDR3 DNA: TGTGCCAGCTCGCCTGACGAGGGGCCTAACTATGGCTACACCTTC. It is translated as CASSPDEGPNYGYTF.

This chain connects TRBV6-1 to TRBJ1-2; unclear D gene. V was trimmed by 6 bases and J by 8 bases, leaving 4 bases between them. The CDR3 runs to 9 residues. Looked up from germline, CDR1 is MNHNS and CDR2 is SASEGT. The CDR3 DNA is TGTGCCAGCAGGCAGGGCTACACCTTC. Amino acid sequence: CASRQGYTF.

The chain joins TRBV5-1 to TRBJ2-2; TRBD1 agrees at 7 bases. CDR1 SGHRS and CDR2 YFSETQ come from the germline V gene. Trimming removed 4 bases from V and 6 bases from J; junction bases left unmatched: 12. The CDR3 runs to 16 residues. The CDR3 is CASSLIQGVVSGELFF. DNA of the CDR3: TGCGCCAGCAGCCTAATCCAGGGGGTCGTGTCCGGGGAGCTGTTTTTT. The complete variable domain, with remaining parts taken from reference TRBV5-1 and TRBJ2-2, reads KAGVTQTPRYLIKTRGQQVTLSCSPISGHRSVSWYQQTPGQGLQFLFEYFSETQRNKGNFPGRFSGRQFSNSRSEMNVSTLELGDSALYLCASSLIQGVVSGELFFGEGSRLTVL.

Here the CDR3 DNA reads TGTGCCAGCAGCCAAGATAAGGTGGGACGACCGGAGCAGTACTTC. This translates into CASSQDKVGRPEQYF. This chain uses TRBV14 with TRBJ2-7, with D possibly being TRBD1 or TRBD2 (5 bases each). This CDR3 is 15 amino acids long. Germline V gene sequence: CDR1 SGHDN, CDR2 FVKESK. V lost 0 bases and J lost 7, with 16 bases in between.

In DNA, the CDR3 is TGTGCCAGCAGGGTGACTAGCGGTTACAATGAGCAGTTCTTC. Translated: CASRVTSGYNEQFF. The V gene is TRBV27, the J gene TRBJ2-1; 9 nucleotides agree with TRBD2. Germline loops: CDR1 MNHEY, CDR2 SMNVEV (reference sequence). J gave up 4 bases and V 6 bases, and 4 bases lay outside the gene matches. This CDR3 comprises 14 residues.

The chain is built from TRBV28 and TRBJ2-5; D may match TRBD1 or TRBD2 (5 bases each). CDR1 MDHEN and CDR2 SYDVKM come from the germline V gene. Trimming pared 1 base from V and 5 bases from J, leaving 17 bases between. The CDR3 extends over 16 amino acids. The CDR3 nucleotides read TGTGCCAGCAGTTTATCCCTTATCGGCAGGGAGGAGACCCAGTACTTC. Translated: CASSLSLIGREETQYF.

The chain recombines TRBV29-1 with TRBJ2-2; TRBD2 is a possible D gene (5 bases). The CDR3 is 12 amino acids. Deletions cut 6 bases from V and 7 bases from J, with 12 bases between. CDR1 is SQVTM and CDR2 is ANQGSEA in the germline V gene. The CDR3 sequence is CSVQLGGGELFF. The CDR3 DNA sequence: TGCAGCGTACAATTAGGAGGCGGGGAGCTGTTTTTT.

V is TRBV28 and J is TRBJ1-6; no reliable D call. Germline CDR1 MDHEN, CDR2 SYDVKM. V dropped 6 bases and J dropped 6 bases, with 15 bases sitting between them. The CDR3 is 15 residues long. The CDR3, as DNA: TGTGCCAGCAGAGCCCCACTTGGAGTTAATTCACCCCTCCACTTT. Encoded protein: CASRAPLGVNSPLHF.

V gene TRBV28 combines with J gene TRBJ2-1; TRBD2 aligns across 10 bases. This CDR3 contains 15 residues. Trimming cost V 5 bases and J 6 bases; bases outside gene matches: 7. The germline V gene has CDR1 MDHEN and CDR2 SYDVKM. The CDR3 reads CASSPGTSDGNEQFF. Here the CDR3 DNA reads TGTGCCAGCAGTCCCGGGACTAGCGACGGCAATGAGCAGTTCTTC.

The chain carries TRBV5-6 and TRBJ2-3; 11 nucleotides agree with TRBD2. The CDR3 loop spans 17 amino acids. V lost 0 bases and J lost 6; bases outside the gene matches: 9. The germline V gene has CDR1 SGHDT and CDR2 YYEEEE. The CDR3 protein is CASSLEGLAALVDTQYF. Here the CDR3 DNA reads TGTGCCAGCAGCTTGGAGGGACTAGCGGCTCTAGTTGATACGCAGTATTTT.

V gene TRBV18 combines with J gene TRBJ1-1; D might be TRBD1 (6 bases). CDR3 length equals 13 residues. The V end was cut by 5 bases, the J end by 6 bases, with 13 bases between. CDR1 and CDR2 from the germline V gene are KGHSH and LQKENI. CDR3 sequence reads: CASSVQGAPEAFF. The CDR3 DNA reads as TGTGCCAGCTCAGTACAGGGAGCCCCTGAAGCTTTCTTT.

This chain links TRBV7-6 with TRBJ2-5; D perhaps matches TRBD1 (6 bases). The CDR3 loop spans 12 amino acids. The ends were cut back, 5 bases at V and 7 bases at J, with 11 bases in the middle. The germline V gene encodes CDR1 SGHVS and CDR2 FNYEAQ. CDR3 sequence reads: CASSPQGMTQYF. The CDR3 bases are TGTGCCAGCAGCCCACAGGGAATGACCCAGTACTTC.

This chain uses TRBV9 with TRBJ2-2; tentative D call: TRBD1 (6 bases). This CDR3 has 14 residues. The germline CDR1 and CDR2 sequences are SGDLS and YYNGEE. V lost 2 bases and J lost 7, with 12 bases in between. The DNA of the CDR3 is TGTGCCAGCAGCGTCCTACAGGGTGTCGGGGAGCTGTTTTTT. This gives the protein CASSVLQGVGELFF.

The chain joins TRBV30 to TRBJ1-5, with unresolved D. The CDR3 is 14 residues long. Germline V CDR1 and CDR2: GTSNPN, SVGIG (reference sequence). Trimming stripped 4 bases from V and 0 bases from J, with 10 bases between. CDR3 in DNA: TGTGCCTGGAAGGCGGGCTATAGCAATCAGCCCCAGCATTTT. Amino acid sequence: CAWKAGYSNQPQHF.

The chain recombines TRBV6-5 with TRBJ1-2; the D gene is possibly TRBD1 (6 bases). Per the germline V gene, CDR1 is MNHEY and CDR2 is SVGAGI. Trimming stripped 5 bases from V and 2 bases from J, with 12 bases between. The CDR3 sequence is 14 residues long. The CDR3 here is CASSTPGGNYGYTF. The CDR3, as DNA: TGTGCCAGCAGTACCCCGGGGGGCAACTATGGCTACACCTTC.

The chain has TRBV2 and TRBJ1-2; D gene ambiguous. This CDR3 comprises 13 residues. The V end was cut by 5 bases, the J end by 2 bases, with 9 bases between. CDR1 SNHLY and CDR2 FYNNEI come from the germline V gene. The CDR3 nucleotides read TGTGCCAGCAGTAAAGATTTCAACTATGGCTACACCTTC. Protein: CASSKDFNYGYTF.

The V call is TRBV5-1, the J call TRBJ2-5; 15 nucleotides align to TRBD2. From germline, CDR1 is SGHRS and CDR2 YFSETQ. Trimming at V came to 4 bases and at J to 4 bases, leaving 5 bases not matched to a gene. The CDR3 totals 16 residues. The CDR3 nucleotides are TGCGCCAGCAGCGGACGGACTAGCGGGGGGGCAGAGACCCAGTACTTC. This encodes CASSGRTSGGAETQYF.

The V gene is TRBV4-3, the J gene TRBJ2-7; 10 bases agree with TRBD1. The CDR3 length is 18 residues. V lost 0 bases, J lost 0 bases, and 8 bases stayed unmatched. Germline CDR1 is LGHNA and CDR2 is YSLEER. The CDR3 is CASSQDRGGQGSSYEQYF. The CDR3 nucleotides are TGCGCCAGCAGCCAAGACCGGGGGGGACAGGGGAGCTCCTACGAGCAGTACTTC.

V and J are TRBV29-1 and TRBJ1-1; 8 bases map to TRBD1. The V and J ends lost 6 bases and 3 bases, in that order; junction bases with no gene match: 9. Germline V CDR1 and CDR2: SQVTM, ANQGSEA. The CDR3 consists of 14 residues. CDR3 sequence (DNA): TGCAGCGTCAGCCTCCGGGACAGGTACACTGAAGCTTTCTTT. Its protein is CSVSLRDRYTEAFF.

This chain links TRBV7-9 with TRBJ1-4; D might be TRBD1 (5 bases). The CDR3 is made up of 19 amino acids. Germline V gene data show CDR1 as SEHNR and CDR2 as FQNEAQ (reference sequence). V was shortened by 7 bases and J by 1 base, with 25 bases between the two germline ends. The CDR3 here is CASTHAVGQGSVTNEKLFF. CDR3 nucleotides: TGTGCCAGCACCCACGCGGTCGGGCAGGGTTCTGTAACTAATGAAAAACTGTTTTTT.

The V call is TRBV5-6, the J call TRBJ2-7, with TRBD2 matching 11 bases. CDR3 size: 16 residues. Germline V gives CDR1 SGHDT, CDR2 YYEEEE. The trim removed 5 bases at V and 3 bases at J, leaving 10 bases unmatched. The CDR3 coding sequence is TGTGCCAGCAGTTTTATAGTGGGACTAGCGGTCTACGAGCAGTACTTC. Encoded protein: CASSFIVGLAVYEQYF.